The 29 T cell receptor beta chains below all came from one sample that was sequenced in a study of T cell responses to AZD1222 COVID-19 vaccine. Method: immunoSEQ multiplex PCR; TCRdb's copy keeps in-frame clones and lacks some. The sample includes under 150,000 clones, under 90% seen only once; the top ten take 1.5% to 2%. The sample was peripheral blood, taken 28 days after the second AZD1222 dose. Every receptor here comes from an adult who received the AZD1222 COVID-19 vaccine.

V and J are TRBV6-2 or TRBV6-3 and TRBJ2-2, with 9 bases identical to TRBD1. Germline V lookup: CDR1 MNHEY, CDR2 SVGEGT. Trimming removed 5 bases from V and 5 bases from J; junction bases left unmatched: 9. This CDR3 region has 16 residues. The CDR3 here is CASSQVYGQGTGELFF. DNA of the CDR3: TGTGCCAGCAGTCAAGTCTACGGACAGGGGACCGGGGAGCTGTTTTTT.

V and J are TRBV7-2 and TRBJ2-7; D is undetermined. Looked up from germline, CDR1 is SGHTA and CDR2 is FQGNSA. The CDR3 runs 14 residues. The V gene lost 0 bases and the J gene lost 2 bases, with 8 bases spanning the gap. The CDR3 DNA reads TGTGCCAGCAGCTTAGCTGGCGGACCCTACGAGCAGTACTTC. Translated: CASSLAGGPYEQYF.

The CDR3 coding sequence is TGTGCCAGCAGCACCGGACTAGCGGGAGCCCTCCGGGAGGAGCAGTACTTC. Protein sequence: CASSTGLAGALREEQYF. This chain connects TRBV5-8 to TRBJ2-7; 13 bases match TRBD2. The CDR3 length is 17 residues. The germline V gene encodes CDR1 SGHTS and CDR2 YDEGEE. V lost 4 bases to trimming and J lost 7 bases; unmatched junction nucleotides: 14. The variable domain in full, with the rest retrieved from reference TRBV5-8 and TRBJ2-7, is EAGVTQSPTHLIKTRGQQATLRCSPISGHTSVYWYQQALGLGLQFLLWYDEGEERNRGNFPPRFSGRQFPNYSSELNVNALELEDSALYLCASSTGLAGALREEQYFGPGTRLTVT.

This chain connects TRBV11-2 to TRBJ1-6, with 9 nucleotides matching TRBD1. Germline V gene sequence: CDR1 SGHAT, CDR2 FQNNGV. Trimming at V came to 7 bases and at J to 7 bases, leaving 11 bases not matched to a gene. The CDR3 loop spans 16 amino acids. The CDR3 nucleotides read TGTGCCAGCAATCTCGACAGGGGGGTAGGGAATTCACCCCTCCACTTT. Protein: CASNLDRGVGNSPLHF. The whole variable domain, remainder taken from reference TRBV11-2 and TRBJ1-6, is EAGVAQSPRYKIIEKRQSVAFWCNPISGHATLYWYQQILGQGPKLLIQFQNNGVVDDSQLPKDRFSAERLKGVDSTLKIQPAKLEDSAVYLCASNLDRGVGNSPLHFGNGTRLTVT.

This chain connects TRBV19 to TRBJ1-6; TRBD1 matches at 8 bases. Looked up from germline, CDR1 is LNHDA and CDR2 is SQIVND (reference sequence). After removal of 7 bases from V and 10 bases from J, the junction contained 12 bases not matched to a gene. This CDR3 has 15 residues. The CDR3 loop is CASNPSDRDRSPLHF. In DNA, the CDR3 is TGTGCCAGTAATCCCTCGGACAGGGACCGATCACCCCTCCACTTT.

This rearrangement joins TRBV5-1 to TRBJ1-1; 7 bases align to TRBD1. CDR3 length: 14 residues. Trimming took 1 base from V and 10 from J; bases not matched to a gene: 10. Germline loops: CDR1 SGHRS, CDR2 YFSETQ. In DNA, the CDR3 is TGCGCCAGCAGCTTGCCCGGGACAGATATGGGAGCTTTCTTT. The encoded protein is CASSLPGTDMGAFF.

This chain connects TRBV6-4 to TRBJ1-1; a possible D gene is TRBD1 (5 bases). V was trimmed by 2 bases and J by 4 bases, leaving 8 bases between them. Germline V gives CDR1 MRHNA, CDR2 SNTAGT. The CDR3 contains 13 residues. This CDR3 reads CASSDGGATEAFF. The DNA of the CDR3 is TGTGCCAGCAGTGACGGGGGTGCCACTGAAGCTTTCTTT.

The rearrangement joins TRBV12-3 or TRBV12-4 to TRBJ1-1, with no clear D. V was pared by 2 bases and J by 1 base, with 2 bases between. This CDR3 comprises 12 residues. Here the CDR3 reads CASSLRNTEAFF. CDR3 sequence (DNA): TGTGCCAGCAGTTTAAGGAACACTGAAGCTTTCTTT.

This chain joins TRBV20-1 and TRBJ1-5; 8 nucleotides agree with TRBD1. Germline V lookup: CDR1 DFQATT, CDR2 SNEGSKA (reference sequence). V was clipped by 3 bases and J by 5 bases; unmatched bases: 9. The CDR3 has 15 amino acids. CDR3 sequence (DNA): TGCAGTGCTAGTTCTGGACAGGGACGGTATCAGCCCCAGCATTTT. Protein sequence: CSASSGQGRYQPQHF.

The genes are TRBV6-6 and TRBJ2-2; 7 bases map to TRBD1. CDR3 length equals 13 residues. The germline CDR1 and CDR2 sequences are MNHNY and SVGAGI (reference sequence). The trim removed 11 bases at V and 7 bases at J, leaving 10 bases unmatched. CDR3 amino acids: CALRQGVVGELFF. The CDR3 DNA follows: TGTGCCTTGCGGCAGGGGGTGGTCGGGGAGCTGTTTTTT.

The chain uses TRBV19 and TRBJ1-5; D might be TRBD1 (5 bases). Germline V gives CDR1 LNHDA, CDR2 SQIVND (reference sequence). CDR3 length: 13 residues. The CDR3 DNA is TGTGCTACAAGTGCGGGGCTCAATCAGCCCCAGCATTTT. This gives the protein CATSAGLNQPQHF.

The chain carries TRBV7-9 and TRBJ2-3, with 9 bases fitting TRBD2. The CDR3 length is 15 residues. The germline gives CDR1 SEHNR, CDR2 FQNEAQ (reference sequence). V gave up 5 bases and J gave up 1 base; unmatched junction bases: 4. The CDR3 sequence: CASSLVAGGTDTQYF. In DNA form, the CDR3 reads TGTGCCAGCAGCCTTGTAGCGGGGGGCACAGATACGCAGTATTTT.

The chain joins TRBV19 to TRBJ1-1, with D possibly being TRBD1 (6 bases). Per the germline V gene, CDR1 is LNHDA and CDR2 is SQIVND (reference sequence). V gave up 7 bases and J gave up 0 bases, with 15 bases separating them. The CDR3 length is 15 residues. The DNA of the CDR3 is TGTGCCAGTATGTTAGGGACAACTATGAACACTGAAGCTTTCTTT. This codes for CASMLGTTMNTEAFF.

The CDR3 nucleotides read TGCGCCAGCAGCCCCGGCCCAGGGGGAAGCGGGGCTCTATCCTACGAGCAGTACTTC. Protein: CASSPGPGGSGALSYEQYF. This chain connects TRBV5-1 to TRBJ2-7; D may correspond to TRBD1 or TRBD2 (7 bases each). Deletions cut 4 bases from V and 1 base from J, with 27 bases between. This CDR3 region has 19 residues. Germline V gene sequence: CDR1 SGHRS, CDR2 YFSETQ.

The chain links TRBV19 to TRBJ1-2, with TRBD1 identical over 9 bases. After removal of 4 bases from V and 8 bases from J, the junction contained 8 bases not matched to a gene. The length of the CDR3 is 14 residues. Germline V gene data show CDR1 as LNHDA and CDR2 as SQIVND (reference sequence). CDR3 in amino acids: CASSTGRDRDGYTF. The CDR3 DNA sequence: TGTGCCAGTAGTACGGGCCGGGACAGGGACGGCTACACCTTC.

This chain links TRBV7-6 with TRBJ1-2; D is perhaps TRBD1 (6 bases). This CDR3 contains 13 residues. The V gene's germline CDR1 is SGHVS and CDR2 FNYEAQ. Trimming pared 1 base from V and 5 bases from J, leaving 8 bases between. CDR3: CASSLGRGYGYTF. CDR3 bases: TGTGCCAGCAGCTTAGGCAGGGGATATGGCTACACCTTC. Together with reference TRBV7-6 and TRBJ1-2, the CDR3 gives the full variable domain: GAGVSQSPRYKVTKRGQDVALRCDPISGHVSLYWYRQALGQGPEFLTYFNYEAQQDKSGLPNDRFSAERPEGSISTLTIQRTEQRDSAMYRCASSLGRGYGYTFGSGTRLTVV.

The chain is built from TRBV5-1 and TRBJ2-5, with 8 positions matching TRBD1. The CDR3 loop spans 15 amino acids. J was trimmed by 2 bases and V by 0 bases; bases with no gene match: 3. Per the germline V gene, CDR1 is SGHRS and CDR2 is YFSETQ. The CDR3 is CASSLGDRTQETQYF. The CDR3 bases are TGCGCCAGCAGCTTGGGGGACAGGACTCAAGAGACCCAGTACTTC.

V usage is TRBV29-1 and J usage is TRBJ2-4, with a possible D match to TRBD2 (6 bases). There are 14 residues in the CDR3. Germline values: CDR1 SQVTM, CDR2 ANQGSEA. V was shortened by 4 bases and J by 1 base, with 11 bases between the two germline ends. The CDR3 nucleotides are TGCAGCGTTGTTAAGGGGAGGGCCAAAAACATTCAGTACTTC. This codes for CSVVKGRAKNIQYF.

This chain uses TRBV14 with TRBJ1-2; 9 nucleotides align to TRBD1. The CDR3 has 15 residues. The trim removed 4 bases at V and 2 bases at J, leaving 5 bases unmatched. The germline CDR1 and CDR2 sequences are SGHDN and FVKESK. The CDR3 reads CASSPGQGSNYGYTF. For the CDR3, the DNA is TGTGCCAGCAGCCCCGGACAGGGGAGCAACTATGGCTACACCTTC.

The chain combines TRBV21-1 with TRBJ1-5; the table's TRBD1 call for D was not verified on the DNA. TRBV21-1 is a pseudogene locus. This CDR3 region has 17 residues. This chain's CDR3 is CASSKEILGQKNQPQHF. In DNA form, the CDR3 reads TGTGCCAGCAGCAAAGAGATCTTAGGACAGAAGAATCAGCCCCAGCATTTT.

This clone occurred many times. V is TRBV5-8 and J is TRBJ2-7, with D maybe TRBD1 (5 bases). Looked up from germline, CDR1 is SGHTS and CDR2 is YDEGEE. V lost 7 bases, J lost 9 bases, and 14 bases lay in between. This CDR3 comprises 11 residues. CDR3 coding DNA: TGTGCCAGCCTAAGGGAAGGGGCGCAGTACTTC. Translating gives CASLREGAQYF.

The genes are TRBV29-1 and TRBJ1-2; unclear D gene. Germline CDR1 reads SQVTM; CDR2 reads ANQGSEA. V was shortened by 5 bases and J by 4 bases, with 11 bases between the two germline ends. The CDR3 has 12 residues. The chain's CDR3 is CSVQQSLYGYTF. In nucleotides, the CDR3 is TGCAGCGTTCAACAATCCCTCTATGGCTACACCTTC.

Notes on this clone: Germline is not matched at one junction end, which may reflect a read error. The rearrangement joins TRBV18 to TRBJ2-1; D remains ambiguous. Looked up from germline, CDR1 is KGHSH and CDR2 is LQKENI. The CDR3 contains 17 residues. CDR3 DNA: TGTGCCAGCTCACCTGAACACGGGCTGACCTCCTACAATGAGCAATTCTTC. It yields the protein CASSPEHGLTSYNEQFF. The full variable domain, in which reference TRBV18 and TRBJ2-1 provide the parts outside the CDR3, is NAGVMQNPRHLVRRRGQEARLRCSPMKGHSHVYWYRQLPEEGLKFMVYLQKENIIDESGMPKERFSAEFPKEGPSILRIQQVVRGDSAAYFCASSPEHGLTSYNEQFFGPGTRLTVL.

This rearrangement joins TRBV7-6 to TRBJ1-6, with 11 bases lining up with TRBD1. Trimming at V came to 5 bases and at J to 6 bases, leaving 3 bases not matched to a gene. CDR3 length equals 15 residues. Per germline, CDR1 SGHVS and CDR2 FNYEAQ. The CDR3 sequence: CASSPGQGANSPLHF. The CDR3 DNA follows: TGTGCCAGCAGCCCCGGACAGGGGGCTAATTCACCCCTCCACTTT. Based on the CDR3 plus reference TRBV7-6 and TRBJ1-6, the full variable domain is GAGVSQSPRYKVTKRGQDVALRCDPISGHVSLYWYRQALGQGPEFLTYFNYEAQQDKSGLPNDRFSAERPEGSISTLTIQRTEQRDSAMYRCASSPGQGANSPLHFGNGTRLTVT.

The rearrangement joins TRBV28 to TRBJ2-7; no firm D call. The CDR3 has 15 residues. Between the trimmed V and J ends, which lost 4 bases and 6 bases, there was a span of 19 bases. Germline CDR1 and CDR2: MDHEN and SYDVKM. Here the CDR3 DNA reads TGTGCCAGCAGTTCAGCTATGGGTAGTTTAGGCGAGCAGTACTTC. Encoded protein: CASSSAMGSLGEQYF.

The chain uses TRBV11-1 and TRBJ1-4, with D possibly TRBD1 on 6 matching bases. This CDR3 has 16 amino acids. V shed 0 bases and J shed 3 bases, with 11 bases lying between them. CDR1 is SGHAT and CDR2 is FQDESV in the germline V gene (reference sequence). This chain's CDR3 is CASSLAQGSANEKLFF. The CDR3 DNA sequence: TGTGCCAGCAGCTTAGCACAGGGATCAGCTAATGAAAAACTGTTTTTT. Drawing the rest from reference TRBV11-1 and TRBJ1-4, the complete variable domain is EAEVAQSPRYKITEKSQAVAFWCDPISGHATLYWYRQILGQGPELLVQFQDESVVDDSQLPKDRFSAERLKGVDSTLKIQPAELGDSAMYLCASSLAQGSANEKLFFGSGTQLSVL.

This clone was seen only once. The V and J genes are TRBV7-7 and TRBJ2-2; 7 nucleotides line up with TRBD2. Germline lookup yields CDR1 SSHAT and CDR2 FNYEAQ (reference sequence). V lost 3 bases to trimming and J lost 0 bases; unmatched junction nucleotides: 7. The CDR3 contains 17 residues. The CDR3 sequence is CASSFLEAGTNTGELFF. The CDR3 nucleotides are TGTGCCAGCAGCTTTCTAGAAGCGGGGACGAACACCGGGGAGCTGTTTTTT.

This clone was recorded only once. This sequence joins TRBV7-3 and TRBJ2-1, with D unresolved. The CDR3 is made up of 13 amino acids. V lost 1 base and J 9 bases, leaving 10 bases between the germline ends. In germline, CDR1 is SGHTA, CDR2 FQGTGA. The CDR3 DNA sequence: TGTGCCAGCAGCTTAAACAGCCTCGGTGAGCAGTTCTTC. Its translation: CASSLNSLGEQFF. Complete variable domain (other parts from reference TRBV7-3 and TRBJ2-1): GAGVSQTPSNKVTEKGKYVELRCDPISGHTALYWYRQSLGQGPEFLIYFQGTGAADDSGLPNDRFFAVRPEGSVSTLKIQRTERGDSAVYLCASSLNSLGEQFFGPGTRLTVL.

This rearrangement joins TRBV2 to TRBJ1-5; D is undetermined. CDR1 is SNHLY, CDR2 FYNNEI, per germline. The CDR3 totals 16 residues. V was pared by 6 bases and J by 3 bases, with 18 bases between. The CDR3 nucleotides read TGTGCCAGCAGGGGAGGAGGGAGTGGGCCCAATCAGCCCCAGCATTTT. Residues: CASRGGGSGPNQPQHF. Using reference TRBV2 and TRBJ1-5 for the parts outside the CDR3, the full variable domain is EPEVTQTPSHQVTQMGQEVILRCVPISNHLYFYWYRQILGQKVEFLVSFYNNEISEKSEIFDDQFSVERPDGSNFTLKIRSTKLEDSAMYFCASRGGGSGPNQPQHFGDGTRLSIL.